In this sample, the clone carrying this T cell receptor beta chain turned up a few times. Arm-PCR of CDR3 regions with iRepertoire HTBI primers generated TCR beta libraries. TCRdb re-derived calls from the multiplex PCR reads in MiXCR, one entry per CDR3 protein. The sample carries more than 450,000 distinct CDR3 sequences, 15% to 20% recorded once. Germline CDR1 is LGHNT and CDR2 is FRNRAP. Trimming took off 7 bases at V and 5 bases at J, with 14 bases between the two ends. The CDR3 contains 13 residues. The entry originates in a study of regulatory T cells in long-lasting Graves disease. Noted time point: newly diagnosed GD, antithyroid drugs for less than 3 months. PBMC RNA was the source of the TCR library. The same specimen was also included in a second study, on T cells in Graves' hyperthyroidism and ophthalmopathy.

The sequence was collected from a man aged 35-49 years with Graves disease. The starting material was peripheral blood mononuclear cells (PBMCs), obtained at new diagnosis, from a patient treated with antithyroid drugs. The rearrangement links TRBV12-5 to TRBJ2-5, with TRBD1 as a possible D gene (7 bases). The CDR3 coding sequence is TGTGCTAGTGCCATACAGGGGAGGGAGACCCAGTACTTC. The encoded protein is CASAIQGRETQYF.